The sequence of this TCR beta chain was determined in a study of T cell responses to AZD1222 COVID-19 vaccine. Study-level findings and limits: Spike-wide coverage was observed for vaccine-associated CD4 TCRs, with dominant responses at 160-218 and 743-854.

The data were produced by immunoSEQ multiplex PCR, yet TCRdb's version contains in-frame clones alone and is incomplete. The sample carries about 150,000 clones, around 93% recorded once. Of note for this clone: Its antigen remains unidentified.

The germline V gene has CDR1 SGHVS and CDR2 FQNEAQ. CDR3 length: 16 residues. V trimming: 4 bases; J trimming: 4 bases; junction bases outside the gene matches: 8. Sequences were derived from peripheral blood, sampled 28 days after the second AZD1222 dose. This TCR was sampled from an adult who received the AZD1222 COVID-19 vaccine. This chain connects TRBV7-8 to TRBJ1-1; 11 positions agree with TRBD1. The CDR3 is CASSSRTGGEVTEAFF. DNA for the CDR3: TGTGCCAGCAGCTCCAGGACAGGGGGCGAGGTCACTGAAGCTTTCTTT.